The 2 T cell receptor beta chains in this list originate from one sample, sequenced in a study of blood T cell repertoires in COVID-19. Repertoires were generated with immunoSEQ multiplex PCR, while TCRdb's copy carries only in-frame clones and drops some. Among 180,000 or so clones listed, about 86% were seen once. Sequencing was performed on peripheral blood. These receptors came from a woman aged 25 to 39 with active or convalescent COVID-19.

The chain recombines TRBV18 with TRBJ1-1; D is possibly TRBD1 (5 bases). Germline CDR1 KGHSH, CDR2 LQKENI. CDR3 length: 16 residues. V lost 2 bases to trimming and J lost 1 base, with 14 bases between them. CDR3 in amino acids: CASSPTTGVANTEAFF. The DNA of the CDR3 is TGTGCCAGCTCACCAACAACGGGGGTGGCGAACACTGAAGCTTTCTTT.

The CDR3 region has the DNA TGCGCCAGCAGCTTGGACGGAGGGGTGCGGCAGCCCCAGCATTTT. Translated: CASSLDGGVRQPQHF. This rearrangement joins TRBV5-1 to TRBJ1-5; perhaps TRBD1 as D (5 bases). Germline CDR1 and CDR2: SGHRS and YFSETQ. Between the trimmed V and J ends, which lost 0 bases and 7 bases, there was a span of 14 bases. The CDR3 is made up of 15 amino acids.